This TCR beta chain was documented in a study of Ad26.COV2.S vaccination and SARS-CoV-2 variants. Treatment here: some 20 received Ad26.COV2.S at low or high dose, single or two shots; about 5 received placebo; per-sample allocation not given. Sample collection was performed on day 63 after the first vaccine or placebo injection. The study used a vaccine consisting of an Ad26 vector that expressed Wuhan-strain SARS-CoV-2 spike. Generated by immunoSEQ multiplex PCR, the TCRdb table keeps only in-frame clones and is missing some. The sample has 350,000 to 500,000 clones; about 92% are singletons. The V end was cut by 2 bases, the J end by 6 bases, with 16 bases between. Germline V gene lookup returns CDR1 PRHDT and CDR2 FYEKMQ (reference sequence). The CDR3 runs to 15 residues. In regard to this clone: As yet, its antigen is unknown.

Overall study findings and caveats: From the TCR breadth and depth analyses, total T cell responses may have been underestimated. Spike-specific responses of CD8+ and CD4+ T cells were reported to display substantial breadth after vaccination.

This TCR came from a person aged 18-60 years who received the Ad26.COV2.S COVID-19 vaccine or a placebo. The input for sequencing was peripheral blood, taken in a trial of Ad26.COV2.S vaccine versus placebo. This chain connects TRBV13 to TRBJ1-1; maybe TRBD1 (5 bases). CDR3 nucleotides: TGTGCCAGCAGCTTATCCAGGCGGGGCGTCCCTGAAGCTTTCTTT. Encoded protein: CASSLSRRGVPEAFF. The full variable domain, with the rest looked up from reference TRBV13 and TRBJ1-1, is AAGVIQSPRHLIKEKRETATLKCYPIPRHDTVYWYQQGPGQDPQFLISFYEKMQSDKGSIPDRFSAQQFSDYHSELNMSSLELGDSALYFCASSLSRRGVPEAFFGQGTRLTVV.